This TCR beta chain came from a study of metastatic and nonmetastatic thyroid tumors (TCRdb year 2020). Background on the whole study: Repertoires were compared across peripheral blood and tumor or nodule tissue samples from malignant and benign thyroid patients.

Broad study findings and their caveats: In both blood and tumor samples, TCR beta diversity was reported to be significantly higher in malignant tumors than in benign nodules.

None of the patients had been given any treatment before thyroid surgery. The study retrospectively analysed patient clinical samples collected from about 2012 to 2018 using T-cell receptor beta sequencing. In its sample, this clone was seen many times. The specificity of this receptor is unknown. No base quality information exists; no much larger clone differs at one position. Between the V and J ends, shortened by 5 bases and 4 bases respectively, the junction contains 15 bases. Reading from cysteine to phenylalanine, the CDR3 counts 15 amino acids. Only the CDR3 DNA stays, 45 bases, in frame from base 1. The germline V gene yields MNHNS for CDR1 and SASEGT for CDR2. Receptor amplification or capture employed PCR. Sequenced using an Illumina HiSeq 4000. The TCR beta-chain CDR3 region of each patient was profiled by high-throughput sequencing. The original pipeline was this. CDR3 differences across clinicopathological groups were used to build a classifier for discriminating distant-metastatic papillary thyroid cancer patients. Repertoire diversity was assessed with the Shannon index, and tumor-blood repertoire similarity with the Morisita-Horn index. TCRdb ran its own pipeline on the public reads, namely fastp trimming at Q25 and MiXCR clone calling, and kept in-frame beta chains. The V and J calls were determined by TCRdb, not by the authors. The sample table records about 92,000 clones; about 16% of these occur just once. The ten largest clones capture roughly 3.6% of the sample.

This sequence uses TRBV6-1 and TRBJ2-1; tentative D gene TRBD2, with 5 bases matching. Sequencing was performed on blood. This TCR came from a female donor with papillary thyroid cancer or a benign thyroid nodule (not recorded which). Some clones in this sample may be carry-over from other donors' samples. Read as DNA, the sequence is TGTGCCAGCAGTCGCCGGGAATTGAGATACAATGAGCAGTTCTTC. This is translated as CASSRRELRYNEQFF.